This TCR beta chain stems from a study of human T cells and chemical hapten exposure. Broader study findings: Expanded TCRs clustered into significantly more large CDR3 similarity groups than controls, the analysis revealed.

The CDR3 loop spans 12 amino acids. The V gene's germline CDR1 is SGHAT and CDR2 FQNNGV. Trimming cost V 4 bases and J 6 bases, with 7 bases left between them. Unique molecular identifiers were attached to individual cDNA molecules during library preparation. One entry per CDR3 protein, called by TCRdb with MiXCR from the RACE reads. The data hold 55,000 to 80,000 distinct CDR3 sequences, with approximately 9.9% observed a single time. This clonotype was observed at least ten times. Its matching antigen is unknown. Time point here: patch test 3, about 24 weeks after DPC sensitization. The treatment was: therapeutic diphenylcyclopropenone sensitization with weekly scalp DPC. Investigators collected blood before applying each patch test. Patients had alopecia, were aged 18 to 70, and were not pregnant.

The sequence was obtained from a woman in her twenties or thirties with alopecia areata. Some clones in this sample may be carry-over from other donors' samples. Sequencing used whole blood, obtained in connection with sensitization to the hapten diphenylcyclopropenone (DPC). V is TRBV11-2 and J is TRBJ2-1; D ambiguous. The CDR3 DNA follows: TGTGCCAGCAGCTCGTACGTCAATGAGCAGTTCTTC. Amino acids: CASSSYVNEQFF. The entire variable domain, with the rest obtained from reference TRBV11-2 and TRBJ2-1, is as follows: EAGVAQSPRYKIIEKRQSVAFWCNPISGHATLYWYQQILGQGPKLLIQFQNNGVVDDSQLPKDRFSAERLKGVDSTLKIQPAKLEDSAVYLCASSSYVNEQFFGPGTRLTVL.